This T cell receptor beta chain emerged from a study of blood T cells in healthy people across ages. Donors each provided around 9 milliliters of peripheral blood. This clonotype was seen ten or more times. Its antigen is not known. Trimming pared 4 bases from V and 2 bases from J, leaving 16 bases between. The CDR3 has 15 residues. Germline values: CDR1 SGDLS, CDR2 YYNGEE. It was with a sample-barcoded 5' primer and a J-beta primer mix that a second PCR of roughly 7 to 12 cycles was run. TCRdb independently ran MiXCR on the 5' RACE reads; one entry per CDR3 protein. The data hold around 990,000 distinct CDR3 sequences, with roughly two fifths observed a single time. Study results and limitations: Per million T cells, TCR beta diversity dropped about linearly as age rose. The lack of PBMC sorting stopped any conclusive naive versus antigen-experienced comparison. There were more naive CD4+ cells and higher diversity in long-lived donors than in aged donors.

The TCR originated in a man in his late teens or twenties in good health. This chain links TRBV9 with TRBJ2-7, with D possibly being TRBD1 or TRBD2 (5 bases each). The sequencing input was blood. The CDR3 spells CASSPAGTGTYEQYF. As DNA, the CDR3 is TGTGCCAGCAGCCCTGCCGGGACGGGAACCTACGAGCAGTACTTC.